This TCR beta chain was observed in a study of graft-versus-host responses after intestinal transplantation. Profiled with immunoSEQ multiplex PCR; TCRdb holds only in-frame clones, not every one. The sample consists of about 120,000 clones, roughly 95% of them appearing once. Findings of the study overall: Investigators detected GvH clones in recipient marrow, with some emerging earlier in ileum or blood.

V was trimmed by 5 bases and J by 4 bases, leaving 7 bases between them. This CDR3 has 12 amino acids. Germline values: CDR1 MGHDK, CDR2 SYGVNS. Of note for this clone: Its antigen is unidentified.

The genes are TRBV25-1 and TRBJ2-3; D uncertain. The specimen comprised unstimulated CD8+ T cells sorted from spleen or lymph node cells, sampled before intestinal transplant. The sequence derives from a human donor who received an intestinal transplant. CDR3 protein: CASSPRADTQYF. For the CDR3, the DNA is TGTGCCAGCAGTCCTAGGGCAGATACGCAGTATTTT.